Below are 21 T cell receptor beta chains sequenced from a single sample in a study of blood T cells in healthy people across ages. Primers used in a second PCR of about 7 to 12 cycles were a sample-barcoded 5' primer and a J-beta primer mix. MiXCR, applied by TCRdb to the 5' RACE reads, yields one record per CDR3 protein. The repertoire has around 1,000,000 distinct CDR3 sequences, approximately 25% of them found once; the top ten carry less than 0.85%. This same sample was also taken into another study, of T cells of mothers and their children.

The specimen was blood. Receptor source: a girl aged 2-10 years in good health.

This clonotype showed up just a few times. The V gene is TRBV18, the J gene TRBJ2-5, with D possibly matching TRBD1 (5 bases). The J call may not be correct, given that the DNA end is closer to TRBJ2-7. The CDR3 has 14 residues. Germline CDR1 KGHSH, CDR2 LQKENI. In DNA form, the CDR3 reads TGTGCCAGCTCGGGGATGGGGCAGGACTACGAGCAGTACTTC. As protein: CASSGMGQDYEQYF.

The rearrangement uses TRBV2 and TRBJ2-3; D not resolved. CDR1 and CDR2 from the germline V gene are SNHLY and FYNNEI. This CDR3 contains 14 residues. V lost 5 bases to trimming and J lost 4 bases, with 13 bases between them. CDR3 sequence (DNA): TGTGCCAGCAGTCGCGATGCCCCTGCAGATACGCAGTATTTT. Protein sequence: CASSRDAPADTQYF.

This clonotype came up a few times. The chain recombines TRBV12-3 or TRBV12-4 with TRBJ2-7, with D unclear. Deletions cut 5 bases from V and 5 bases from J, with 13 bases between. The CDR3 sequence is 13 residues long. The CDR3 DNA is TGTGCCAGCAGTCACAGCTCCCTCCACGAGCAGTACTTC. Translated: CASSHSSLHEQYF.

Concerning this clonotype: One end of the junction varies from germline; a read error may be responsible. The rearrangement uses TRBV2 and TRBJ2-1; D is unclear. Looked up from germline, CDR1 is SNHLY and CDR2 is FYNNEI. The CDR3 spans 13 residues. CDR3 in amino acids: CASDTPFYNEQLF. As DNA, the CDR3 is TGTGCCAGCGACACGCCCTTCTACAATGAGCAGCTCTTC.

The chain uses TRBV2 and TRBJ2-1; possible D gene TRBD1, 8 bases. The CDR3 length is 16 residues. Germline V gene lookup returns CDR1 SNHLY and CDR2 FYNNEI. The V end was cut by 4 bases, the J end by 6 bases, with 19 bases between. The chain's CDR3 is CASSGGLEDRGNEQFF. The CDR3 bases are TGTGCCAGCAGTGGTGGACTAGAAGACAGGGGCAATGAGCAGTTCTTC.

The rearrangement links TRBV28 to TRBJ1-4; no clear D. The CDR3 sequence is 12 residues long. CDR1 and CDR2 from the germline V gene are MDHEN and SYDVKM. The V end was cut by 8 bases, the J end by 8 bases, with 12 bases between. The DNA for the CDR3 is TGTGCCAGCCTCGACAACGTAGAAAAACTGTTTTTT. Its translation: CASLDNVEKLFF.

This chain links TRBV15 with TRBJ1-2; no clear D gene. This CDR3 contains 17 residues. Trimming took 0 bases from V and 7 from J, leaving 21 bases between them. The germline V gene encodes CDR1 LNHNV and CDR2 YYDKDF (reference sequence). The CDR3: CATSRDRLAPISFGYTF. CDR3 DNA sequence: TGTGCCACCAGCAGAGATCGTTTGGCCCCCATTTCTTTTGGCTACACCTTC.

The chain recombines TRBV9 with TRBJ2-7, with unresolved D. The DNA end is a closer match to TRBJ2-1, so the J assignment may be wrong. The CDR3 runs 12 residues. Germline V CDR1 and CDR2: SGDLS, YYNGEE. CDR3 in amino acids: CASSGQINEQFF. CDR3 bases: TGTGCCAGCAGCGGGCAGATCAATGAGCAGTTCTTC.

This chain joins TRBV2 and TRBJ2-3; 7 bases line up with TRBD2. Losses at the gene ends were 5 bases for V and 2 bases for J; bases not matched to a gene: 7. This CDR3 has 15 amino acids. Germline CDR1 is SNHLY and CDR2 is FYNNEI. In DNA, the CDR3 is TGTGCCAGCAGTCCGGGACTACAATACACAGATACGCAGTATTTT. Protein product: CASSPGLQYTDTQYF.

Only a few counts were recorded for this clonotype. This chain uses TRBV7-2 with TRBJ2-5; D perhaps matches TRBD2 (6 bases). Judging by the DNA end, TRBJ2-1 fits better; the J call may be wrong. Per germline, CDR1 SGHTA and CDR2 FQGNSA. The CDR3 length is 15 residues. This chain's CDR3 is CASSSLPLAVNEQFF. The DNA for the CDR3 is TGTGCCAGCAGCTCCCTCCCACTAGCAGTGAATGAGCAGTTCTTC.

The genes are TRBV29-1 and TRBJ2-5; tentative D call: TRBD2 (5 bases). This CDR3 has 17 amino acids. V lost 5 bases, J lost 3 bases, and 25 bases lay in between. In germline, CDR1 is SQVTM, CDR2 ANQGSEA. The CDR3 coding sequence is TGCAGCGTTTTTTTTTTTCTTGGACGAGGAGGCAAAGAGACCCAGTACTTC. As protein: CSVFFFLGRGGKETQYF.

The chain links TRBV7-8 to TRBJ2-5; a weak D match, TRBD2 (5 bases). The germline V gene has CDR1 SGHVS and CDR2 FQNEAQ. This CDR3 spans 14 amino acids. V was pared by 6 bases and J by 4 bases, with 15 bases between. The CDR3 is CASRPTRITETQYF. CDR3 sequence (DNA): TGTGCCAGCAGGCCAACTAGAATCACAGAGACCCAGTACTTC.

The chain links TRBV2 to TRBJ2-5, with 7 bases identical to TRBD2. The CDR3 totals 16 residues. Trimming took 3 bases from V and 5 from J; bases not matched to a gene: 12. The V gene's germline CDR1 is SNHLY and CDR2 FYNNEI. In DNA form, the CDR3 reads TGTGCCAGCAGTGAGGGCGGGAGTGGCGCGGGGGAGACCCAGTACTTC. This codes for CASSEGGSGAGETQYF.

The CDR3 DNA is TGCAGCGTTGAGGCGGGTAGCACAGATACGCAGTATTTT. It translates to CSVEAGSTDTQYF. This chain joins TRBV29-1 and TRBJ2-3, with D possibly TRBD2 on 5 matching bases. The germline V and J ends were trimmed by 3 bases and 0 bases, with 7 bases remaining between them. This CDR3 comprises 13 residues. Germline CDR1 SQVTM, CDR2 ANQGSEA.

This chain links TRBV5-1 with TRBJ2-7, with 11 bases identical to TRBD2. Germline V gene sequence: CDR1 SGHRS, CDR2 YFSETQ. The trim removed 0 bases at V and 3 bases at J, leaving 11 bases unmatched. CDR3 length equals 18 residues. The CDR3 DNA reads TGCGCCAGCAGCTTGGAAAGTTTTCTAGCGGGAGGACTCTACGAGCAGTACTTC. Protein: CASSLESFLAGGLYEQYF.

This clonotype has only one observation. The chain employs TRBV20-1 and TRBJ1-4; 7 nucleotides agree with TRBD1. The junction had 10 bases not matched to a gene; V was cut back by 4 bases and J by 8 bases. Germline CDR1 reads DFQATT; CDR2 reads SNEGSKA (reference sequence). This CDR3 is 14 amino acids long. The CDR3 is CSAIQGVEGEKLFF. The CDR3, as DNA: TGCAGTGCTATCCAGGGGGTAGAAGGGGAAAAACTGTTTTTT.

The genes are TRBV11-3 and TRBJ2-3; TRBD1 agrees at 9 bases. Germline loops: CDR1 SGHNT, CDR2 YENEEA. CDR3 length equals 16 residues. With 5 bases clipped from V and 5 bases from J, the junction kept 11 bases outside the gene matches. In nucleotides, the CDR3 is TGTGCCAGCAGCACAGACCGGGACAGGGCGGAAGATACGCAGTATTTT. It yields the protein CASSTDRDRAEDTQYF.

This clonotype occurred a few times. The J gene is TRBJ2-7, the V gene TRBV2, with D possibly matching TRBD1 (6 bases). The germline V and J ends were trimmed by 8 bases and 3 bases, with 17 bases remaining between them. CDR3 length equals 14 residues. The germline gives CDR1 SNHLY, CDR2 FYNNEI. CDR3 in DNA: TGTGCCAGCTCTAAATACAGGGACCTCTACGAGCAGTACTTC. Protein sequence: CASSKYRDLYEQYF. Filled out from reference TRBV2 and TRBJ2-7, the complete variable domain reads EPEVTQTPSHQVTQMGQEVILRCVPISNHLYFYWYRQILGQKVEFLVSFYNNEISEKSEIFDDQFSVERPDGSNFTLKIRSTKLEDSAMYFCASSKYRDLYEQYFGPGTRLTVT.

The CDR3 spells CATGRALNTGELFF. CDR3 in DNA: TGTGCCACCGGCCGGGCCCTGAACACCGGGGAGCTGTTTTTT. The chain combines TRBV24-1 with TRBJ2-2; D gene unclear. Germline V lookup: CDR1 KGHDR, CDR2 SFDVKD. V shed 9 bases and J shed 1 base, with 11 bases lying between them. This CDR3 spans 14 amino acids.

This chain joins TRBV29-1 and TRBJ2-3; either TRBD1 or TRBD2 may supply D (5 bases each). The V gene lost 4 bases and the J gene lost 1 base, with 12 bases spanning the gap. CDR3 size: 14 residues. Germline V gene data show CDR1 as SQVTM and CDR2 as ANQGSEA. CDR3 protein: CSVGGNLGTDTQYF. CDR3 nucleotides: TGCAGCGTTGGGGGGAACCTAGGCACAGATACGCAGTATTTT.

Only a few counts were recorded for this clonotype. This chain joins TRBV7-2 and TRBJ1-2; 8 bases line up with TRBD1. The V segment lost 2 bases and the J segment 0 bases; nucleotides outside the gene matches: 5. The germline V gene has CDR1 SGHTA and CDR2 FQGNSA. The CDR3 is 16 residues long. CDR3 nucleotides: TGTGCCAGCAGCTTACAAGGACAGGGAGCTAACTATGGCTACACCTTC. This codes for CASSLQGQGANYGYTF.